This passage covers 18 T cell receptor beta chains from one sample sequenced in a study of blood T cell repertoires in COVID-19. Sequencing used immunoSEQ multiplex PCR; TCRdb keeps in-frame clones, though not all of them. The sample includes 70,000 to 80,000 clones, approximately 86% of them seen just once. The sequenced sample consisted of peripheral blood. These receptors all stem from a woman in her sixties with acute or convalescent COVID-19.

The chain has TRBV27 and TRBJ2-1, with D possibly being TRBD1 (5 bases). V dropped 3 bases and J dropped 0 bases, with 9 bases sitting between them. Germline values: CDR1 MNHEY, CDR2 SMNVEV (reference sequence). The CDR3 consists of 15 residues. The CDR3 reads CASSFRGYSYNEQFF. CDR3 in DNA: TGTGCCAGCAGTTTTAGGGGATACTCCTACAATGAGCAGTTCTTC.

V usage is TRBV7-9 and J usage is TRBJ1-4; 8 bases are a match to TRBD1. V shed 5 bases, J shed 2 bases, and the junction held 7 bases outside the gene matches. The germline V gene has CDR1 SEHNR and CDR2 FQNEAQ (reference sequence). The length of the CDR3 is 16 residues. The CDR3 coding sequence is TGTGCCAGCAGCAAAGATAGACAGGGGACTAATGAAAAACTGTTTTTT. Amino acids: CASSKDRQGTNEKLFF.

The V gene is TRBV11-2, the J gene TRBJ2-3; possibly TRBD1 for D (5 bases). Looked up from germline, CDR1 is SGHAT and CDR2 is FQNNGV. Trimming cost V 2 bases and J 6 bases, with 15 bases left between them. There are 15 residues in the CDR3. The CDR3: CASSLLGVSFDTQYF. In nucleotides, the CDR3 is TGTGCCAGCAGCTTACTAGGGGTTAGCTTCGATACGCAGTATTTT.

The genes are TRBV18 and TRBJ1-5, with a possible D match to TRBD1 (5 bases). CDR3 length: 13 residues. Germline CDR1 KGHSH, CDR2 LQKENI. V gave up 6 bases and J gave up 6 bases, with 12 bases separating them. CDR3 protein: CASSRGGSQPQHF. CDR3 DNA: TGTGCCAGCTCCCGGGGGGGGAGTCAGCCCCAGCATTTT.

DNA of the CDR3: TGCGCCAGCAGCTTCCGGGGGGATCAGCCCCAGCATTTT. Translation gives CASSFRGDQPQHF. The J gene is TRBJ1-5, the V gene TRBV5-1, with D perhaps matching TRBD1 (5 bases). This CDR3 contains 13 residues. Germline V gene lookup returns CDR1 SGHRS and CDR2 YFSETQ. V lost 2 bases, J lost 5 bases, and 8 bases lay in between.

J is TRBJ2-2 and V is TRBV12-3 or TRBV12-4; D gene unclear. The CDR3 sequence is 13 residues long. V gave up 3 bases and J gave up 7 bases, with 9 bases separating them. The CDR3, as DNA: TGTGCCAGCAGTTTTCTCCGCGGCGGGGAGCTGTTTTTT. Translating gives CASSFLRGGELFF.

The chain employs TRBV6-1 and TRBJ2-3, with TRBD2 matching 7 bases. There are 16 residues in the CDR3. The trim removed 2 bases at V and 0 bases at J, leaving 5 bases unmatched. Germline loops: CDR1 MNHNS, CDR2 SASEGT. For the CDR3, the DNA is TGTGCCAGCAGTGAATACGGGGGGTCTAGCACAGATACGCAGTATTTT. Protein product: CASSEYGGSSTDTQYF.

The chain uses TRBV7-2 and TRBJ2-7; possible D gene TRBD1, 7 bases. There are 15 residues in the CDR3. Germline CDR1 reads SGHTA; CDR2 reads FQGNSA. With 5 bases removed from V and 6 bases from J, the gap between germline ends came to 20 bases. The CDR3 here is CASSPLPRGAAEQYF. The CDR3 coding sequence is TGTGCCAGCAGCCCCCTCCCCAGGGGGGCCGCCGAGCAGTACTTC.

The table lists this clone with a count of one. The chain combines TRBV18 with TRBJ1-1, with no clear D. Per germline, CDR1 KGHSH and CDR2 LQKENI. CDR3 size: 15 residues. Between the trimmed V and J ends, which lost 1 base and 0 bases, there was a span of 9 bases. In DNA form, the CDR3 reads TGTGCCAGCTCACCACGGGCAGAGATGAACACTGAAGCTTTCTTT. Protein sequence: CASSPRAEMNTEAFF.

This clone has more than one count but fewer than ten. The chain joins TRBV9 to TRBJ2-1; 9 bases are a match to TRBD1. The junction had 8 bases not matched to a gene; V was cut back by 0 bases and J by 4 bases. The CDR3 consists of 17 residues. CDR1 and CDR2 (germline): SGDLS, YYNGEE. This chain's CDR3 is CASSVGDPGQGYNEQFF. As DNA, the CDR3 is TGTGCCAGCAGCGTAGGAGATCCGGGACAGGGTTACAATGAGCAGTTCTTC.

The chain has TRBV7-9 and TRBJ2-5; the match to TRBD1 covers 7 bases. V was pared by 1 base and J by 4 bases, with 6 bases of the junction left unmatched. Germline values: CDR1 SEHNR, CDR2 FQNEAQ (reference sequence). The CDR3 has 15 residues. In nucleotides, the CDR3 is TGTGCCAGCAGCTTAGAGCCAGGGGGTAGAGAGACCCAGTACTTC. Amino acids: CASSLEPGGRETQYF.

The count of this clone is one. The chain links TRBV7-3 to TRBJ2-1; D remains unclear. The V gene lost 2 bases and the J gene lost 3 bases, with 5 bases spanning the gap. Germline-derived CDR1 and CDR2 are SGHTA and FQGTGA. The CDR3 has 13 amino acids. CDR3 in amino acids: CASSLAVYNEQFF. CDR3 coding DNA: TGTGCCAGCAGCTTAGCGGTCTACAATGAGCAGTTCTTC. Combining the CDR3 with reference TRBV7-3 and TRBJ2-1 gives the whole variable domain GAGVSQTPSNKVTEKGKYVELRCDPISGHTALYWYRQSLGQGPEFLIYFQGTGAADDSGLPNDRFFAVRPEGSVSTLKIQRTERGDSAVYLCASSLAVYNEQFFGPGTRLTVL.

The J gene is TRBJ1-4, the V gene TRBV18; D might be TRBD1 (5 bases). The germline CDR1 and CDR2 sequences are KGHSH and LQKENI. V gave up 6 bases and J gave up 0 bases, with 20 bases separating them. The CDR3 sequence is 18 residues long. The CDR3 DNA follows: TGTGCCAGCTCCACGACCCAATCTACAGGCTCAACTAATGAAAAACTGTTTTTT. Amino acids: CASSTTQSTGSTNEKLFF.

The chain joins TRBV3-1 (or the pseudogene TRBV3-2) to TRBJ2-7; a weak D match, TRBD2 (6 bases). Trimming cost V 4 bases and J 3 bases, with 10 bases left between them. The CDR3 extends over 13 amino acids. CDR1 is LGHDT and CDR2 is YNNKEL in the germline V gene (reference sequence). The CDR3 nucleotides are TGTGCCAGCAGCCGACGACTAGACTACGAGCAGTACTTC. This sequence encodes CASSRRLDYEQYF.

The rearrangement joins TRBV7-8 to TRBJ1-6; 8 nucleotides line up with TRBD1. The germline CDR1 and CDR2 sequences are SGHVS and FQNEAQ. The CDR3 is 15 amino acids. The ends lost 5 bases at V and 9 bases at J; junction bases unmatched: 9. DNA for the CDR3: TGTGCCAGCAGCGGGGTTGGACAGGGAGCTTCACCCCTCCACTTT. This translates into CASSGVGQGASPLHF.

V and J are TRBV5-5 and TRBJ2-3, with D uncertain. CDR1 is SGHKS and CDR2 is YYEKEE in the germline V gene (reference sequence). The CDR3 covers 13 residues. Trimming stripped 1 base from V and 3 bases from J, with 6 bases between. The CDR3 DNA reads TGTGCCAGCAGCTTGCAGAGGACAGATACGCAGTATTTT. Translated: CASSLQRTDTQYF.

V is TRBV7-9 and J is TRBJ2-7; 8 positions match TRBD1. Trimming cost V 5 bases and J 5 bases; bases outside gene matches: 8. Germline V lookup: CDR1 SEHNR, CDR2 FQNEAQ (reference sequence). The CDR3 contains 14 residues. CDR3 nucleotides: TGTGCCAGCAGCCGTCGGACAGGGCAAAACGAGCAGTACTTC. It encodes CASSRRTGQNEQYF. Full variable domain (outside the CDR3, taken from reference TRBV7-9 and TRBJ2-7): DTGVSQNPRHKITKRGQNVTFRCDPISEHNRLYWYRQTLGQGPEFLTYFQNEAQLEKSRLLSDRFSAERPKGSFSTLEIQRTEQGDSAMYLCASSRRTGQNEQYFGPGTRLTVT.

The CDR3 reads CASRPGTGVEKLFF. The CDR3 coding sequence is TGTGCCAGCAGACCCGGGACAGGGGTGGAAAAACTGTTTTTT. The chain couples TRBV2 to TRBJ1-4; 10 bases map to TRBD1. The ends lost 6 bases at V and 8 bases at J; junction bases unmatched: 6. Per the germline V gene, CDR1 is SNHLY and CDR2 is FYNNEI. The CDR3 consists of 14 residues.